This T cell receptor beta chain is from a study of cytomegalovirus exposure and HLA in healthy donors. Study information: In an early release, HLA-typed donors contributed roughly 85 million unique TCR sequences.

PCR employed 60 Vbeta and 13 Jbeta primers. TCRdb's copy holds only in-frame clones and misses some; the assay was immunoSEQ multiplex PCR. This table has a few hundred thousand clones, about four fifths appearing once. CDR1 and CDR2 (germline): MNHEY, SMNVEV (reference sequence). Between the trimmed V and J ends, which lost 5 bases and 4 bases, there was a span of 14 bases. The CDR3 extends over 14 amino acids. The gene calls are TRBV27 and TRBJ1-1, with D perhaps matching TRBD1 (5 bases). The clonotype comes from a girl aged 2-10 years in good health and CMV-seronegative. Material for sequencing was PBMCs. In nucleotides, the CDR3 is TGTGCCAGCAGTCCCGCGGGGCAAAGCACTGAAGCTTTCTTT. Its protein is CASSPAGQSTEAFF.